Listed here is a single TCR beta chain. What it binds is unknown. Individuals with ophthalmopathy presented a Clinical Activity Score of at least 3, a NOSPECS grade of at least 4 and a duration under 3 months. Germline V gives CDR1 DFQATT, CDR2 SNEGSKA (reference sequence). This CDR3 has 11 amino acids. The sample comes from a study of T cells in Graves' hyperthyroidism and ophthalmopathy. Study background: Sampling of peripheral blood happened at initial diagnosis, prior to any treatment. Study-level results: The blood repertoire included most of the expanded thyroid clonotypes above 0.001.

Template material for amplifying TCR beta CDR3 regions consisted of RNA transcripts. In the first-round RT-PCR of the TCR CDR3, the HTBI primer set was used. TCRdb called the multiplex PCR reads again in MiXCR, with one record for every CDR3 protein. The sample contains 300,000 to 350,000 distinct CDR3 sequences, about a sixth of which appear only once. The chain recombines TRBV20-1 with TRBJ2-5, with a tentative D call TRBD2 (5 bases). The source of this sequence is a woman in her 40s with Graves' ophthalmopathy. Material for sequencing was blood. DNA of the CDR3: TGCAGCGTGACTAATTTGGCGACCCAGTACTTC. It yields the protein CSVTNLATQYF.